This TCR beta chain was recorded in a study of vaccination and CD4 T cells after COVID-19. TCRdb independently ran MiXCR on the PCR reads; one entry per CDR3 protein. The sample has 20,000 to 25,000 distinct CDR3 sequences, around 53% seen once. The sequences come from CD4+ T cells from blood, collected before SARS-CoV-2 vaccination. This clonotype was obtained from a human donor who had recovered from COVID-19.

CDR3 in amino acids: CASSIGPAYSNQPQHF. CDR3 sequence (DNA): TGTGCCAGTAGTATAGGCCCGGCTTATAGCAATCAGCCCCAGCATTTT. The V gene is TRBV19, the J gene TRBJ1-5; no reliable D call. Germline loops: CDR1 LNHDA, CDR2 SQIVND (reference sequence). V lost 1 base and J lost 0, with 10 bases in between. This CDR3 has 16 residues.